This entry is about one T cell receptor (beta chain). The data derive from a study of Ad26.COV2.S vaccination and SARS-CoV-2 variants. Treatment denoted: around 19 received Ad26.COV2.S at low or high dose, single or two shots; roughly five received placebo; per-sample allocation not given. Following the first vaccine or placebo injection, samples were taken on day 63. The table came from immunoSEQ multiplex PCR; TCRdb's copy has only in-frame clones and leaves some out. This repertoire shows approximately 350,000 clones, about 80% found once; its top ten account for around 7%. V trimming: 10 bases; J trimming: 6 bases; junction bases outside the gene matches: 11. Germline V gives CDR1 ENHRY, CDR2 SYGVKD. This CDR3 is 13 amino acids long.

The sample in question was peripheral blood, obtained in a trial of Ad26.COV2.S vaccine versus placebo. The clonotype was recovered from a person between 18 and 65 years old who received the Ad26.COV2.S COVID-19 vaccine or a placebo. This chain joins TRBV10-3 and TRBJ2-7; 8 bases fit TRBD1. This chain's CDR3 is CASHGTGLPEQYF. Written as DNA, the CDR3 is TGTGCCAGCCACGGGACAGGCCTCCCCGAGCAGTACTTC.